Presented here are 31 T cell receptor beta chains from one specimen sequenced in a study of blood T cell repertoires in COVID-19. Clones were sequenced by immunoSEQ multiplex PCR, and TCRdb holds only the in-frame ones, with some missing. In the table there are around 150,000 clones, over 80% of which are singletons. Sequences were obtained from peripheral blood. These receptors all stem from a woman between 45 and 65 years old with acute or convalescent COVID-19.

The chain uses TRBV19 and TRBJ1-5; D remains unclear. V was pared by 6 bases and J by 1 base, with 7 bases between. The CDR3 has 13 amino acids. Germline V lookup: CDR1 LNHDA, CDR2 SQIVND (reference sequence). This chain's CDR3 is CASRQYSNQPQHF. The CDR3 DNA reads TGTGCCAGTAGGCAGTACAGCAATCAGCCCCAGCATTTT.

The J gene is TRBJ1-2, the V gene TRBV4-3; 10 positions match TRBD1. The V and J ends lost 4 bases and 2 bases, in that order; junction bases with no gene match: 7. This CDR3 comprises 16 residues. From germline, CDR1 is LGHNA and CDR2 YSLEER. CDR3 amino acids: CASSLGTGAPNYGYTF. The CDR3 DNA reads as TGCGCCAGCAGCCTTGGGACAGGGGCACCGAACTATGGCTACACCTTC.

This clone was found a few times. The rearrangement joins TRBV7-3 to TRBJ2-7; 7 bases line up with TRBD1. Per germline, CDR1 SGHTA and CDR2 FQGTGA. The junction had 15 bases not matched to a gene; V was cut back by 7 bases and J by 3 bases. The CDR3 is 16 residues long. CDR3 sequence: CASTPRLWDRYYEQYF. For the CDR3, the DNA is TGTGCCAGCACCCCTCGCCTCTGGGACAGATACTACGAGCAGTACTTC.

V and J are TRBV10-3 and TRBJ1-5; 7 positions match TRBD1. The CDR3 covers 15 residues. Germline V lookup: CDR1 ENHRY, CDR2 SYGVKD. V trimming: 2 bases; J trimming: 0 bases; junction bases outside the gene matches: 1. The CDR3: CAISENRGSNQPQHF. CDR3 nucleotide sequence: TGTGCCATCAGTGAGAACAGGGGTAGCAATCAGCCCCAGCATTTT.

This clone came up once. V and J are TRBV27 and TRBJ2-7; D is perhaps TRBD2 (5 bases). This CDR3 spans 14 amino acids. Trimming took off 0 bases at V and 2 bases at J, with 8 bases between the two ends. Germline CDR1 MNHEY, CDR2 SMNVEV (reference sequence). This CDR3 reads CASSLSLGTYEQYF. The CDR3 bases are TGTGCCAGCAGTTTATCGCTCGGGACCTACGAGCAGTACTTC.

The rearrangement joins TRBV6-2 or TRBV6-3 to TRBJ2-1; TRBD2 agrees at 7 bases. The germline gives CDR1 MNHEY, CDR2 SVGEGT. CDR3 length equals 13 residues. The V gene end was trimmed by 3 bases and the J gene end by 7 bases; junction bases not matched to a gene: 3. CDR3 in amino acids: CASSYREENEQFF. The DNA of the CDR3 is TGTGCCAGCAGTTATCGGGAGGAGAATGAGCAGTTCTTC.

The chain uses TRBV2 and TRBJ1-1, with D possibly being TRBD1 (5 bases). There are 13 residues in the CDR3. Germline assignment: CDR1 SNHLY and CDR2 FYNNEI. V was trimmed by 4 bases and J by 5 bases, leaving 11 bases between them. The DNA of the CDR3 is TGTGCCAGCAGTGGAGACAGTGAAACTGAAGCTTTCTTT. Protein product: CASSGDSETEAFF.

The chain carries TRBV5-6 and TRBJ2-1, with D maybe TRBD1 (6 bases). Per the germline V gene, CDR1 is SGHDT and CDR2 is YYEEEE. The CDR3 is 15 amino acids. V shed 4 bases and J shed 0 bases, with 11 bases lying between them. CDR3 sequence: CASSGDRSSYNEQFF. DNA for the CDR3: TGTGCCAGCAGCGGTGACAGGAGCTCCTACAATGAGCAGTTCTTC.

CDR3 amino acids: CASRIIPGNTEAFF. In nucleotides, the CDR3 is TGTGCCAGCCGAATTATTCCAGGGAACACTGAAGCTTTCTTT. The chain joins TRBV28 to TRBJ1-1, with D uncertain. The CDR3 consists of 14 residues. V was trimmed by 8 bases and J by 1 base, leaving 14 bases between them. Germline V lookup: CDR1 MDHEN, CDR2 SYDVKM.

The CDR3 loop is CASSLVRQETQYF. For the CDR3, the DNA is TGTGCCAGCAGCTTAGTACGGCAAGAGACCCAGTACTTC. The chain has TRBV11-2 and TRBJ2-5, with D uncertain. Germline CDR1 reads SGHAT; CDR2 reads FQNNGV. CDR3 size: 13 residues. V lost 1 base, J lost 2 bases, and 5 bases lay in between.

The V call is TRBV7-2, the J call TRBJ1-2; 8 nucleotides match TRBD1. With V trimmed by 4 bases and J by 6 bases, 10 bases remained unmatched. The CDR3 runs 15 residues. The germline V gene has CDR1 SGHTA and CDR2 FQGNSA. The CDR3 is CASSSQSTGGNGYTF. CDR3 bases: TGTGCCAGCAGCTCCCAATCCACAGGGGGGAATGGCTACACCTTC.

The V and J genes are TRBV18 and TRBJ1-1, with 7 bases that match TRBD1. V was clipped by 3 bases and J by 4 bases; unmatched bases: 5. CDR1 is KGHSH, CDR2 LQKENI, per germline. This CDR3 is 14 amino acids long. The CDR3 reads CASSPNRDSTEAFF. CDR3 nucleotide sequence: TGTGCCAGCTCACCTAACCGGGACAGCACTGAAGCTTTCTTT.

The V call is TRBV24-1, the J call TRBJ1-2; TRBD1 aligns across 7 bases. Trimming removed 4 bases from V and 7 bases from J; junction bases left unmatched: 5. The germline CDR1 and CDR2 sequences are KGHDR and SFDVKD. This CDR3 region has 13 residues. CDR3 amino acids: CATSDDRVGGYTF. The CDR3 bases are TGTGCCACCAGTGACGACAGGGTGGGTGGCTACACCTTC.

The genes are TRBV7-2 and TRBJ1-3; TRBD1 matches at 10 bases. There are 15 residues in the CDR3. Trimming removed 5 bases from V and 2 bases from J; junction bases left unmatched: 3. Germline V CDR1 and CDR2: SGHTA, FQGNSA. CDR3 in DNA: TGTGCCAGCAGCGGCGGGACAGGGGCTGGAAACACCATATATTTT. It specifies CASSGGTGAGNTIYF.

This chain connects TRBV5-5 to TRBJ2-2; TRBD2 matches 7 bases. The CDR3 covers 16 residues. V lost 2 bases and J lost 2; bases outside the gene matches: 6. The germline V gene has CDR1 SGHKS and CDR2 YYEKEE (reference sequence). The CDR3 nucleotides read TGTGCCAGCAGCTTAATGGCGGGGGTAAACACCGGGGAGCTGTTTTTT. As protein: CASSLMAGVNTGELFF.

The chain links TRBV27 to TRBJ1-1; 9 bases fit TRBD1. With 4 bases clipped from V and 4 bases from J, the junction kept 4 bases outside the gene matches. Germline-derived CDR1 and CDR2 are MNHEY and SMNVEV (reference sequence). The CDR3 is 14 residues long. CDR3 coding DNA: TGTGCCAGCAGTTCAACAGGGGGCGGCACTGAAGCTTTCTTT. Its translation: CASSSTGGGTEAFF.

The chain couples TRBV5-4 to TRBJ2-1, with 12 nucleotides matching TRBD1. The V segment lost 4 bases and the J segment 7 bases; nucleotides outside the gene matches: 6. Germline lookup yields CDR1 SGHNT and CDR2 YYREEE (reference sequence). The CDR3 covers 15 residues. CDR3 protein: CASSPGQGARNEQFF. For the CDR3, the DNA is TGTGCCAGCAGCCCGGGACAGGGGGCGAGGAATGAGCAGTTCTTC.

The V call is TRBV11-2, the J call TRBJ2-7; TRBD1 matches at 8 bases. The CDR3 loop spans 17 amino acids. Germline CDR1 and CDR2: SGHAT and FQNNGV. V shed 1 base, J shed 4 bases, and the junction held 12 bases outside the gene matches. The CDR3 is CASSLGRQTGVFYEQYF. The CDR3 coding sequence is TGTGCCAGCAGCTTAGGTCGTCAGACAGGGGTTTTTTACGAGCAGTACTTC.

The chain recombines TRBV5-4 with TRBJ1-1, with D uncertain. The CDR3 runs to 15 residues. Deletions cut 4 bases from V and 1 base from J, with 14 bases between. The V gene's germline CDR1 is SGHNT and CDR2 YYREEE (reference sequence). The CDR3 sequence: CASSLGLRTNTEAFF. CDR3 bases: TGTGCCAGCAGCCTAGGACTGAGAACGAACACTGAAGCTTTCTTT.

CDR3 sequence reads: CASSSRLAGDRDTQYF. The CDR3 nucleotides read TGTGCCAGCAGTTCCAGACTAGCGGGGGATCGAGATACGCAGTATTTT. J is TRBJ2-3 and V is TRBV6-5; 12 bases match TRBD2. Germline V gene lookup returns CDR1 MNHEY and CDR2 SVGAGI. The V and J ends lost 4 bases and 5 bases, in that order; junction bases with no gene match: 7. This CDR3 has 16 residues.

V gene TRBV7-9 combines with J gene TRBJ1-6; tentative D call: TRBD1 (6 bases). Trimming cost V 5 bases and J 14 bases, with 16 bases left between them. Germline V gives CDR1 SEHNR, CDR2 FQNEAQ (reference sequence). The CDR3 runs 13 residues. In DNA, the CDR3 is TGTGCCAGCAGCCAGGGTGCAGGGGCCACCCTCCACTTT. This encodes CASSQGAGATLHF. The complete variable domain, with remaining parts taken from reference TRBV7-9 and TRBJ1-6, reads DTGVSQNPRHKITKRGQNVTFRCDPISEHNRLYWYRQTLGQGPEFLTYFQNEAQLEKSRLLSDRFSAERPKGSFSTLEIQRTEQGDSAMYLCASSQGAGATLHFGNGTRLTVT.

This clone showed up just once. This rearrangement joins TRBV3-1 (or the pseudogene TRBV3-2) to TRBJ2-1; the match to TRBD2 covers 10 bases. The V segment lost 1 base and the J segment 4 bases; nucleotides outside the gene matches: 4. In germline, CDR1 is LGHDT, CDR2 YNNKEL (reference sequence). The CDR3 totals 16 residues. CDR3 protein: CASSQARTSGYNEQFF. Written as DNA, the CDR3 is TGTGCCAGCAGCCAAGCACGGACTAGCGGATACAATGAGCAGTTCTTC.

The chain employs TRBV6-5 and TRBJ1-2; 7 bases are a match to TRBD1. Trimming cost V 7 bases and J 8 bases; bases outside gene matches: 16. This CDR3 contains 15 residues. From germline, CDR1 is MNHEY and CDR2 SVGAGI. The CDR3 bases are TGTGCCAGCACCATATCAGACAGGGTCCGACGCGGCTACACCTTC. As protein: CASTISDRVRRGYTF.

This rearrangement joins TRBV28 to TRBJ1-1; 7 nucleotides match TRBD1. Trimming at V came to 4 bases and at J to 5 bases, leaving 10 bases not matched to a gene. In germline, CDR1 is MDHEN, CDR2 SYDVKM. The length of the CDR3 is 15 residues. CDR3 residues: CASSSHTGVRTEAFF. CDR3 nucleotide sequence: TGTGCCAGCAGTTCACACACAGGGGTGAGGACTGAAGCTTTCTTT.

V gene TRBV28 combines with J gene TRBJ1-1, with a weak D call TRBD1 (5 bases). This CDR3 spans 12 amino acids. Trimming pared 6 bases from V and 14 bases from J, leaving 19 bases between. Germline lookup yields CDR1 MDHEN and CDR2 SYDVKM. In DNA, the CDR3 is TGTGCCAGCAGGGGATCCGGGACTTTAGGCTTCTTT. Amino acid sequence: CASRGSGTLGFF.

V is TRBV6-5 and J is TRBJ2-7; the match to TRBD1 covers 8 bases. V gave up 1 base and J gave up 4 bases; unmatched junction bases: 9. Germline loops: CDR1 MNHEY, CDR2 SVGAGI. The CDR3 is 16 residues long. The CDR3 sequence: CASSYFPPDRGYEQYF. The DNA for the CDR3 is TGTGCCAGCAGTTACTTTCCTCCCGACAGGGGTTACGAGCAGTACTTC.

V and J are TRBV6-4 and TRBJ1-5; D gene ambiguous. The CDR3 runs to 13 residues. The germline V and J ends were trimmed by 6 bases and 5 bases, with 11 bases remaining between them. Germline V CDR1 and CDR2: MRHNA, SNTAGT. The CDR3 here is CASSPEAYQPQHF. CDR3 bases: TGTGCCAGCAGCCCCGAGGCTTATCAGCCCCAGCATTTT.

The CDR3 loop is CASSQGSGSGNTIYF. CDR3 bases: TGCGCCAGCAGCCAAGGTTCCGGGTCTGGAAACACCATATATTTT. The chain joins TRBV4-1 to TRBJ1-3; D gene ambiguous. CDR1 and CDR2 from the germline V gene are MGHRA and YSYEKL. V was shortened by 1 base and J by 1 base, with 8 bases between the two germline ends. The CDR3 covers 15 residues.

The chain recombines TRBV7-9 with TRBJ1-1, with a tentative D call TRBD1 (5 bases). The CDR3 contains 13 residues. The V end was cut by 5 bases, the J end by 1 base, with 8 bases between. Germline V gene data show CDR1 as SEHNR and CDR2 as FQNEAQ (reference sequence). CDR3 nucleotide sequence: TGTGCCAGCAGCCGTGACAGGAACACTGAAGCTTTCTTT. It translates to CASSRDRNTEAFF.

The CDR3 protein is CASSIGRGGNIQYF. CDR3 nucleotide sequence: TGTGCCAGTAGTATAGGAAGAGGGGGAAACATTCAGTACTTC. The chain uses TRBV19 and TRBJ2-4; the D gene is possibly TRBD1 (6 bases). The CDR3 covers 14 residues. Trimming pared 1 base from V and 6 bases from J, leaving 10 bases between. Germline values: CDR1 LNHDA, CDR2 SQIVND (reference sequence).

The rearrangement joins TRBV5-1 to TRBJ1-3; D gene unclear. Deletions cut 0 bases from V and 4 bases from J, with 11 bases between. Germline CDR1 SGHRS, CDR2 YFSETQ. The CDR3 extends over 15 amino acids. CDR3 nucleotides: TGCGCCAGCAGCTTGGATGCCAACAAAGGAAACACCATATATTTT. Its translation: CASSLDANKGNTIYF.